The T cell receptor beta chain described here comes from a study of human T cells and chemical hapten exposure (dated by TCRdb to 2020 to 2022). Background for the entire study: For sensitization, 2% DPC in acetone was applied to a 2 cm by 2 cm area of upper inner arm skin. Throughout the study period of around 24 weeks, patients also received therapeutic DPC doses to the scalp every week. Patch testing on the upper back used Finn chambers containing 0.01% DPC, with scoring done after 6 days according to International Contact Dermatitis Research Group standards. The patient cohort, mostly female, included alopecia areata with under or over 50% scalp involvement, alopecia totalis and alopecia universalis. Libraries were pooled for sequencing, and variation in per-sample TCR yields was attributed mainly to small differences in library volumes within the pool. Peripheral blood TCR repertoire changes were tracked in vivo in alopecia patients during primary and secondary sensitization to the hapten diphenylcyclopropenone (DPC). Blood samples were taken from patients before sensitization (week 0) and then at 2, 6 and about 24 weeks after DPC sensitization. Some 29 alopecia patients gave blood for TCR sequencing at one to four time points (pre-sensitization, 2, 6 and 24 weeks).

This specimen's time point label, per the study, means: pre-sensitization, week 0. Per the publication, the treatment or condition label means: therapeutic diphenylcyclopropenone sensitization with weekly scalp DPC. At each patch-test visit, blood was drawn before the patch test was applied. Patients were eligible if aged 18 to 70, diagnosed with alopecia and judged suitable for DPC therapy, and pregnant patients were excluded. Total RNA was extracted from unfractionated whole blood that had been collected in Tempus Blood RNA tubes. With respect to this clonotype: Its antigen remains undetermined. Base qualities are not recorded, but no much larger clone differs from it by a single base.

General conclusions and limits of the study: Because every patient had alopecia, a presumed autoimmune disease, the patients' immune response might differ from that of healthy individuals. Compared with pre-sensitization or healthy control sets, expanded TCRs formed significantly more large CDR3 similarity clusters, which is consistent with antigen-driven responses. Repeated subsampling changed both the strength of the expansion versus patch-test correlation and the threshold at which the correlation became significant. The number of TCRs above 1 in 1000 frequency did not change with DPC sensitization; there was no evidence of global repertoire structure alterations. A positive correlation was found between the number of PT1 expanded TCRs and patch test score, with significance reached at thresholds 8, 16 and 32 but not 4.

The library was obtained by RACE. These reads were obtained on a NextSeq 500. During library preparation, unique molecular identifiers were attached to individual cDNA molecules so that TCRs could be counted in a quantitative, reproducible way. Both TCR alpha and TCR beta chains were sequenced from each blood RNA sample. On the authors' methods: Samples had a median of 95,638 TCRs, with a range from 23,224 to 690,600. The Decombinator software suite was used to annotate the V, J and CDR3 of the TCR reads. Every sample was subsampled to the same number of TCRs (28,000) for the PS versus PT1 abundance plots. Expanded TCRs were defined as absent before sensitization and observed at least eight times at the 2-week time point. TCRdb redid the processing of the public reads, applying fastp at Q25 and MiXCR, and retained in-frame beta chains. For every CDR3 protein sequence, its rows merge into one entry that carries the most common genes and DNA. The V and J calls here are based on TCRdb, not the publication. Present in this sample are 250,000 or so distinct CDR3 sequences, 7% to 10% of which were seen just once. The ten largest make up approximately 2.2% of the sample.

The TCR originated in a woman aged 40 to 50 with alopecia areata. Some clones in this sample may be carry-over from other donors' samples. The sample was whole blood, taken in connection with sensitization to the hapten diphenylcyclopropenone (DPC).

The DNA sequence is TGCGCCAGCAGCTTCGGGCTAGCGGGAAGGAATGAGCAGTTCTTC. The translation is CASSFGLAGRNEQFF. The rearranged segments are TRBV5-1 and TRBJ2-1; TRBD2 aligns with 9 central bases. The CDR3 contains 15 residues, cysteine and phenylalanine counted. The DNA shown is the 45-base CDR3, in frame from base 1. CDR1 and CDR2, looked up from the germline V gene, are SGHRS and YFSETQ. Trimming leaves V shorter by 2 bases and J shorter by 7 bases, with the junction holding 7 bases beyond the gene matches.